The rows below give T cell receptor beta chains drawn from one sample of a study of identical twins. TCRdb called the 5' RACE reads again in MiXCR, with one record for every CDR3 protein. In the table there are about 700,000 distinct CDR3 sequences, under 9% of which are singletons. These same data were also listed under a study on yellow fever vaccine responses in identical twins.

The sample taken for sequencing was PBMCs. Every receptor here comes from a young woman in good health. Both conserved end residues are part of each CDR3.

V gene: TRBV6-2/TRBV6-3
J gene: TRBJ2-1
CDR3 protein: CASSYGPSEQFF

V gene: TRBV27
J gene: TRBJ2-1
CDR3 protein: CASSWGETYNEQFF

V gene: TRBV4-3
J gene: TRBJ2-7
CDR3 protein: CASSQDRTNYEQYF

V gene: TRBV10-3
J gene: TRBJ1-2
CDR3 protein: CAITQGTDGYTF

V gene: TRBV27
J gene: TRBJ2-7
CDR3 protein: CASSLKSGSREQYF

V gene: TRBV7-3
J gene: TRBJ2-1
CDR3 protein: CASSLSPDTYNEQFF

V gene: TRBV4-1
J gene: TRBJ2-2
CDR3 protein: CASNREGYTGELFF

V gene: TRBV5-6
J gene: TRBJ2-3
CDR3 protein: CASSLLGSTDTQYF

V gene: TRBV29-1
J gene: TRBJ1-2
CDR3 protein: CSVKVGSGTVSGGYTF

V gene: TRBV7-3
J gene: TRBJ2-3
CDR3 protein: CASSLLPQRGRRTDTQYF

V gene: TRBV7-9
J gene: TRBJ2-3
CDR3 protein: CASSSLSWGSSTDTQYF

V gene: TRBV4-3
J gene: TRBJ2-1
CDR3 protein: CASLGAGPQFF

V gene: TRBV2
J gene: TRBJ2-7
CDR3 protein: CASLGGSSYEQYF

V gene: TRBV15
J gene: TRBJ2-3
CDR3 protein: CATSRELAGTRTDTQYF

V gene: TRBV3-1
J gene: TRBJ2-7
CDR3 protein: CASSQDLEQYF

V gene: TRBV5-1
J gene: TRBJ1-1
CDR3 protein: CASSLEGIGGETEAFF